This T cell receptor beta chain was captured by sequencing in a study of T cell repertoires in cytomegalovirus infection. The V end lost 4 bases, the J end lost 7 bases, and 17 bases lay between the germline ends. This CDR3 has 14 residues. Looked up from germline, CDR1 is SGHDN and CDR2 is FVKESK. This clonotype was counted between two and nine times. Its antigen is not known. TCRdb called the reads again in MiXCR, with one record for every CDR3 protein. The table has 150,000 or so distinct CDR3 sequences, 32% seen once. The chain joins TRBV14 to TRBJ2-7; D might be TRBD2 (5 bases). This specimen consisted of CD8+ T cells from cultured PBMCs, obtained from culture after CMV antigen stimulation. The receptor's source is a human donor in good health (CMV status not recorded). Some clones in this sample may be carry-over from other donors' samples. The CDR3 region is CASSPDPNPGEQYF. The CDR3 DNA follows: TGTGCCAGCAGCCCCGACCCCAATCCGGGGGAGCAGTACTTC.